This T cell receptor (beta chain) derives from a study of T cells in Graves' hyperthyroidism and ophthalmopathy. Study background: Peripheral blood was acquired at first diagnosis, ahead of any therapy whatsoever. Study-level findings and limits: Most thyroid-expanded clonotypes above 0.001 were also found in blood. Stable hyperthyroidism and ophthalmopathy were separated using 13 V-J signatures.

On this clonotype itself: As yet, its antigen is unknown.

Researchers amplified the TCR beta CDR3 regions from RNA transcripts. The primer set for the first-round RT-PCR of the TCR CDR3 was HTBI. MiXCR, applied by TCRdb to the multiplex PCR reads, yields one record per CDR3 protein. The sample shows approximately 300,000 distinct CDR3 sequences, around a sixth of them seen only once. The CDR3 contains 14 residues. With V trimmed by 6 bases and J by 3 bases, 6 bases remained unmatched. Per germline, CDR1 SNHLY and CDR2 FYNNEI. Across 18 months, stable Graves' hyperthyroidism was marked by no progression to ophthalmopathy. The rearrangement joins TRBV2 to TRBJ1-1; TRBD1 aligns across 8 bases. The sequencing sample was made of blood. The receptor was derived from a man in his thirties or forties with Graves' hyperthyroidism. The CDR3 protein is CASSNLDRDTEAFF. The CDR3 DNA sequence: TGTGCCAGCAGCAACCTGGACAGGGACACTGAAGCTTTCTTT.